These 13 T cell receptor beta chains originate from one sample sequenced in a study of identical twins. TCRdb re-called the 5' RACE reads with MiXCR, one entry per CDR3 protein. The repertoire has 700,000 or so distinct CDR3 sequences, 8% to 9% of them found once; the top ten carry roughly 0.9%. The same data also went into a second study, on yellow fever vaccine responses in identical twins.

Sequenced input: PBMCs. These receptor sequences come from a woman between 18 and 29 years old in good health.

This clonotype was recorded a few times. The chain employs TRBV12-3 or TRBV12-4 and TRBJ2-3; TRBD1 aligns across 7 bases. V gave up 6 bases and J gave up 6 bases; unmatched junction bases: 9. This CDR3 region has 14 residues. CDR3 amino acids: CASSWDSPTDTQYF. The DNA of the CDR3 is TGTGCCAGCAGCTGGGACAGCCCCACTGATACGCAGTATTTT.

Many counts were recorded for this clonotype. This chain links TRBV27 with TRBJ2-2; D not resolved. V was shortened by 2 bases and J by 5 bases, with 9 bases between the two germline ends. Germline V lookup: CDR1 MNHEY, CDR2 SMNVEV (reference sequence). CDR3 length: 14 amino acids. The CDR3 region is CASSLAARTGELFF. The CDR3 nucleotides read TGTGCCAGCAGTTTAGCCGCCAGAACCGGGGAGCTGTTTTTT.

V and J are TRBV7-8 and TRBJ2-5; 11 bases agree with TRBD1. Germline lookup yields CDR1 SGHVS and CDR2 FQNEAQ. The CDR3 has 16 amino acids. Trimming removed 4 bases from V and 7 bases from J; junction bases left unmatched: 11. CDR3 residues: CASSSPRDRGVRTQYF. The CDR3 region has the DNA TGTGCCAGCAGCTCCCCCCGGGACAGGGGGGTGAGGACCCAGTACTTC. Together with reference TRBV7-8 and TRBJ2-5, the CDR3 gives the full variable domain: GAGVSQSPRYKVAKRGQDVALRCDPISGHVSLFWYQQALGQGPEFLTYFQNEAQLDKSGLPSDRFFAERPEGSVSTLKIQRTQQEDSAVYLCASSSPRDRGVRTQYFGPGTRLLVL.

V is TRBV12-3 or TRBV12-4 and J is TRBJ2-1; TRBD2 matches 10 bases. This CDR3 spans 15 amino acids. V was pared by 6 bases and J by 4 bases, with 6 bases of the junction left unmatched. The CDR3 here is CASSQLAGKYNEQFF. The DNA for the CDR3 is TGTGCCAGCAGCCAACTAGCGGGGAAATACAATGAGCAGTTCTTC.

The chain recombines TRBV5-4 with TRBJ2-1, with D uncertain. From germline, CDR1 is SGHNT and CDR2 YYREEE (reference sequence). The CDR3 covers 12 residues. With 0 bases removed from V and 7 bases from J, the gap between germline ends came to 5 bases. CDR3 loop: CASSLVQNEQFF. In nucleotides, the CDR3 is TGTGCCAGCAGCTTGGTCCAAAATGAGCAGTTCTTC.

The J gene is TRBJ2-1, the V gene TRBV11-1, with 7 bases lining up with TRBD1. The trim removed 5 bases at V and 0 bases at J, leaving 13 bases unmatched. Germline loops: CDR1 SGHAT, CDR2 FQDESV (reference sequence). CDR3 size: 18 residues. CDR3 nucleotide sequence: TGTGCCAGCAGCCGAGACAGGGAAGTAGCTAGCTCCTACAATGAGCAGTTCTTC. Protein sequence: CASSRDREVASSYNEQFF.

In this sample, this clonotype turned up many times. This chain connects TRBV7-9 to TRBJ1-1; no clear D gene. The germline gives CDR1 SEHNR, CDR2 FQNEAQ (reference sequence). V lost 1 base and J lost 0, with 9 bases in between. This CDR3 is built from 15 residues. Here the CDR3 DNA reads TGTGCCAGCAGCTTAGACCCGGGAATGAACACTGAAGCTTTCTTT. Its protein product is CASSLDPGMNTEAFF.

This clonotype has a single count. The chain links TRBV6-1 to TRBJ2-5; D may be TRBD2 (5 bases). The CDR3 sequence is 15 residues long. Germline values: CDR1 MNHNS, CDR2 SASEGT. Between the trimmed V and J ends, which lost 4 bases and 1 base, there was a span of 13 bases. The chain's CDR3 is CASSGADRGQETQYF. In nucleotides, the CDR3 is TGTGCCAGCAGTGGGGCTGACCGGGGCCAAGAGACCCAGTACTTC.

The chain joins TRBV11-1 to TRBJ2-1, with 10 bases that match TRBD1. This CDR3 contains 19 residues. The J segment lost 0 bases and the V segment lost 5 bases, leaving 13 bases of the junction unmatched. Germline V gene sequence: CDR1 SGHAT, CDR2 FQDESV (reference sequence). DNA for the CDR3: TGTGCCAGCAGCCAGACGGGACAGGGGTCTCTGAGCTCCTACAATGAGCAGTTCTTC. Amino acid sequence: CASSQTGQGSLSSYNEQFF.

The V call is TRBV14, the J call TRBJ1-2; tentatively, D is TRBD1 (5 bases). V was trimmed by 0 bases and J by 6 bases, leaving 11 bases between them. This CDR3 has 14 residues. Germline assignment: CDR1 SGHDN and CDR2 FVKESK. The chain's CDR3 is CASSQDWQGDGYTF. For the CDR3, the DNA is TGTGCCAGCAGCCAAGATTGGCAGGGCGATGGCTACACCTTC.

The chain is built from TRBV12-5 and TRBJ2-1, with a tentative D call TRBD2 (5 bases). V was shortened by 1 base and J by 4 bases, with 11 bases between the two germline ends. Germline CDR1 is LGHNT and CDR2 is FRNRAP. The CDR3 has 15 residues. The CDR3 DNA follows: TGTGCTAGTGGTTTGGCGGCAGCGGTGTACAATGAGCAGTTCTTC. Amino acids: CASGLAAAVYNEQFF. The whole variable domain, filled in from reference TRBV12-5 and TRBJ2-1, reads DARVTQTPRHKVTEMGQEVTMRCQPILGHNTVFWYRQTMMQGLELLAYFRNRAPLDDSGMPKDRFSAEMPDATLATLKIQPSEPRDSAVYFCASGLAAAVYNEQFFGPGTRLTVL.

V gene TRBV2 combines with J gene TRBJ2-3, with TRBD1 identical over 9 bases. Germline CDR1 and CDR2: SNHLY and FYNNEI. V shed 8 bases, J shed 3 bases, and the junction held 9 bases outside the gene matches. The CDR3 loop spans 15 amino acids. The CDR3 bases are TGTGCCAGCCCTCCGGGACAGGGAGAAACAGATACGCAGTATTTT. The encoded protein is CASPPGQGETDTQYF.

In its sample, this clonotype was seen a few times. The CDR3 DNA reads TGTGCCAGTGGGCCAAGCACATACAATGAGCAGTTCTTC. This translates into CASGPSTYNEQFF. The chain links TRBV18 to TRBJ2-1; no reliable D call. The germline V gene has CDR1 KGHSH and CDR2 LQKENI. The CDR3 spans 13 residues. Trimming pared 9 bases from V and 4 bases from J, leaving 13 bases between.